This TCR beta chain comes out of a study of blood T cells in healthy people across ages. Study results and limitations: Investigators treated diversity estimates from one million T cells as underestimates.

Those donating, healthy Caucasian individuals from Russia, were aged about 6 to 95. Total RNA amounts of at least 5.5 micrograms were extracted per sample. Turning to this clonotype: The antigen is undetermined.

The CDR3 runs to 15 residues. V lost 3 bases and J lost 0, with 12 bases in between. Germline-derived CDR1 and CDR2 are SGHVS and FNYEAQ. Then a second PCR, running about 6 to 12 cycles, was carried out with a sample-barcoded 5' primer and a J-beta primer mix. Each cDNA molecule, via a template-switch adaptor with 12 random nucleotides, was tagged. TCRdb processed the 5' RACE reads anew with MiXCR; each CDR3 protein has one entry. Of about 1.4 million distinct CDR3 sequences in the sample, around 55% are singletons; the top ten hold 5% to 7%. This sequence joins TRBV7-6 and TRBJ2-7; perhaps TRBD1 as D (6 bases). The sequence derives from a man aged 18 to 30 in good health. The sequenced sample consisted of blood. The chain's CDR3 is CASSLGHRDSYEQYF. CDR3 bases: TGTGCCAGCAGCTTGGGACACCGAGACTCCTACGAGCAGTACTTC.